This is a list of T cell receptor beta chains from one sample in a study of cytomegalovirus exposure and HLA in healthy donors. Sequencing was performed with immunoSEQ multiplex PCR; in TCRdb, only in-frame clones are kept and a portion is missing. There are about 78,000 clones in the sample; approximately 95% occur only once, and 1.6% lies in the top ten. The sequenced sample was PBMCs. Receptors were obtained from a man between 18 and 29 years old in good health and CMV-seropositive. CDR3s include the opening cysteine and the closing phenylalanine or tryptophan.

CASSRTGTSVDTQYF,TRBJ2-3,TRBV14
CASSLSGRGIEQNTEAFF,TRBJ1-1,TRBV28
CASLGGRDETQYF,TRBJ2-5,TRBV6-1
CASREYNYEQYF,TRBJ2-7,TRBV6-1
CASSESFTGDQPQHF,TRBJ1-5,TRBV10-2
CAISGLRWRPHHEQFF,TRBJ2-1,TRBV10-3
CASTLGTEAFF,TRBJ1-1,TRBV6-1
CASSLGGATNEKLFF,TRBJ1-4,TRBV5-8
CASSLGLSGPYQETQYF,TRBJ2-5,TRBV7-9
CASSRTESSYNEQFF,TRBJ2-1,TRBV18
CASSSGLYNEQFF,TRBJ2-1,TRBV7-9
CAAGQWPQYF,TRBJ2-3,TRBV19
CASSREGETTEAFF,TRBJ1-1,TRBV4-2
CASSLVWSEGPEAFF,TRBJ1-1,TRBV5-6
CASSPGRDYPRDTQYF,TRBJ2-3,TRBV18
CASRQGYTEAFF,TRBJ1-1,TRBV6-1
CASSVSWTTSYEQYF,TRBJ2-7,TRBV9
CAISEQGLAGGMTDTQYF,TRBJ2-3,TRBV10-3
CASSPPLGTRSNNEQFF,TRBJ2-1,TRBV18
CASSPPGLAGGPRGEYF,TRBJ2-7,TRBV18
CASSLGGEGEAFF,TRBJ1-1,TRBV5-1
CASSQAGLAGNYEQYF,TRBJ2-7,TRBV4-2
CASSAWTGGGTGANVLTF,TRBJ2-6,TRBV5-5
CASSLVPGGAEAFF,TRBJ1-1,TRBV7-2
CASSIKEGTGRGEQYF,TRBJ2-7,TRBV19
CASSQLAGVGEQYF,TRBJ2-7,TRBV5-5
CASSVGLATSYEQYF,TRBJ2-7,TRBV9
CASSAGRGYGYTF,TRBJ1-2,TRBV19
CASSLDSGGSYNEQFF,TRBJ2-1,TRBV11-3
CASSSVRDRDTDTQYF,TRBJ2-3,TRBV7-9
CASSLYVGTSGRGEQYF,TRBJ2-7,TRBV28
CASSSPGIAMDEQYF,TRBJ2-7,TRBV7-2
CASSIYSGGNEQFF,TRBJ2-1,TRBV19
CASSMRGLNQPQHF,TRBJ1-5,TRBV19
CATSSGGAGGIAYGYTF,TRBJ1-2,TRBV15
CASSELVFRTGENEQFF,TRBJ2-1,TRBV2
CASSGVNRGDTQYF,TRBJ2-3,TRBV27
CATSRDTYEQYF,TRBJ2-7,TRBV15
CASSLGLAGLSDTQYF,TRBJ2-3,TRBV5-1
CASSLLPGVAGETQYF,TRBJ2-5,TRBV5-1
CASSGLAGDGETQYF,TRBJ2-5,TRBV19
CSVSGANYNEQFF,TRBJ2-1,TRBV29-1
CSALGREGQPQHF,TRBJ1-5,TRBV29-1
CASSAGQAFGQYF,TRBJ2-4,TRBV7-2
CASRQGSQYF,TRBJ2-3,TRBV6-6
CASSQATGESADTQYF,TRBJ2-3,TRBV7-3